The entry that follows covers one T cell receptor beta chain sequence. Antigen unknown. The assay used deep level. Method: immunoSEQ multiplex PCR; TCRdb's copy keeps in-frame clones and lacks some. The repertoire consists of about 2 million clones, with 85% to 95% occurring once and the leading ten covering roughly 0.13%. V gave up 4 bases and J gave up 2 bases; unmatched junction bases: 5. CDR3 length: 15 residues. Germline CDR1 and CDR2: SGHRS and YFSETQ. These data originate in a study of shared clonotypes between healthy human individuals. Study overall: Researchers drew samples from two women and a few men aged 18 to 49. Study observations and caveats: Represented genetic and exposure-history diversity was restricted by having few donors. Richness estimates generally favored naive over memory subsets.

Material: naive CD4+ T cells sorted from blood. The subset here: CD45RA+ positively selected. The V and J genes are TRBV5-1 and TRBJ1-3; 8 bases map to TRBD1. This TCR was sampled from a man aged 18 to 29 in good health. The CDR3 nucleotides read TGCGCCAGCAGCCCACGGACAGGGACTGGAAACACCATATATTTT. Protein product: CASSPRTGTGNTIYF.